The T cell receptor beta chain described here comes from a study of T cell changes during pregnancy in multiple sclerosis. Data came from immunoSEQ multiplex PCR; TCRdb stores just in-frame clones and leaves some out. The table has about 110,000 clones, less than 95% seen once; the top ten hold around 0.8%. The CDR3 has 16 residues. Germline V lookup: CDR1 SGHRS, CDR2 YFSETQ. V shed 5 bases, J shed 0 bases, and the junction held 7 bases outside the gene matches. The TCR originated in a female donor in good health, enrolled as a control in a pregnancy study. The chain is built from TRBV5-1 and TRBJ1-3, with 8 bases lining up with TRBD1. The sequenced sample was peripheral blood, obtained in the third trimester of pregnancy. In nucleotides, the CDR3 is TGCGCCAGCAGTTCCGGGACAGGTCCCTCTGGAAACACCATATATTTT. Protein product: CASSSGTGPSGNTIYF.